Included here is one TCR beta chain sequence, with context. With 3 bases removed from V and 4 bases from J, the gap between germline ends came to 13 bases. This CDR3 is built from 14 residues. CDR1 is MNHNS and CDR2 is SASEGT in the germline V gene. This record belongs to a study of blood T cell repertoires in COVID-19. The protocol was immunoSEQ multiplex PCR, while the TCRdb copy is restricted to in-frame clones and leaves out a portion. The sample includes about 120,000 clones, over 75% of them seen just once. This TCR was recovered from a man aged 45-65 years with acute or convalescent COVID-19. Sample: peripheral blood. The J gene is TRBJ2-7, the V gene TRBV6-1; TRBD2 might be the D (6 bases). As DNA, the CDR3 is TGTGCCAGCAGTGATGGTTCCGGGAGATACGAGCAGTACTTC. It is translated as CASSDGSGRYEQYF.